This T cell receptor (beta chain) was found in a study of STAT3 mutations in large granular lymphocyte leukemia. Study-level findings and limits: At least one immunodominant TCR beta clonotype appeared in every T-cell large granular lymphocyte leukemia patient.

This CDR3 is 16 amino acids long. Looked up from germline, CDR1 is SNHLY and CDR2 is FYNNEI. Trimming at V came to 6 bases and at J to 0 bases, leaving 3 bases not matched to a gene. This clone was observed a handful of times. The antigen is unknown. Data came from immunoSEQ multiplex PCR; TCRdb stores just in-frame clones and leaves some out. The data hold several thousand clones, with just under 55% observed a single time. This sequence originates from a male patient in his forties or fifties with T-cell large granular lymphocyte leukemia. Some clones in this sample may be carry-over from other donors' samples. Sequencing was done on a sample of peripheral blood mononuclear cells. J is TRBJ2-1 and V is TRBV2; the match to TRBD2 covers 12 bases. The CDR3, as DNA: TGTGCCAGCAGAAGACTAGCGGGAGACTCCTACAATGAGCAGTTCTTC. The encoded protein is CASRRLAGDSYNEQFF.